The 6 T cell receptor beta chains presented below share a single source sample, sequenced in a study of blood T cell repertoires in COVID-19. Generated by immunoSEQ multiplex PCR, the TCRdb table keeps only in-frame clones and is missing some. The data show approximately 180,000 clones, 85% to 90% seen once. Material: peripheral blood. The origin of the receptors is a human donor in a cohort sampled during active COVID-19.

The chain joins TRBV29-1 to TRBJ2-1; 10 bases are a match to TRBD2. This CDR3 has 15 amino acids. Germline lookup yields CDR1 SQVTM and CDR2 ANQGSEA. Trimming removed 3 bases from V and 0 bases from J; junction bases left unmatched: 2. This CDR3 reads CSVDVAGGSYNEQFF. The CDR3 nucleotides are TGCAGCGTTGATGTAGCGGGAGGCTCCTACAATGAGCAGTTCTTC.

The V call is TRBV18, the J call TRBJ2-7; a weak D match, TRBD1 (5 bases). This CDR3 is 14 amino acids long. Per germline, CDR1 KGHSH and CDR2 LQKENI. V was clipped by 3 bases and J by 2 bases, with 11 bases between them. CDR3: CASSPPGLAYEQYF. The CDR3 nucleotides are TGTGCCAGCTCACCCCCAGGGTTGGCCTACGAGCAGTACTTC.

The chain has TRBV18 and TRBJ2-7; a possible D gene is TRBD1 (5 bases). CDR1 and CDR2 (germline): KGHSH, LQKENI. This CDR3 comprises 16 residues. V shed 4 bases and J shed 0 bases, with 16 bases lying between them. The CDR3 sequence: CASSQGASIPSYEQYF. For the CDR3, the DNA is TGTGCCAGCTCACAAGGGGCCTCCATACCCTCCTACGAGCAGTACTTC.

This CDR3 is CASTTRYQPQHF. The CDR3 DNA reads TGTGCCAGTACCACTAGGTATCAGCCCCAGCATTTT. The chain uses TRBV19 and TRBJ1-5; D gene uncertain. V shed 7 bases and J shed 5 bases, with 9 bases lying between them. This CDR3 region has 12 residues. Germline lookup yields CDR1 LNHDA and CDR2 SQIVND (reference sequence). Full variable domain (outside the CDR3, taken from reference TRBV19 and TRBJ1-5): DGGITQSPKYLFRKEGQNVTLSCEQNLNHDAMYWYRQDPGQGLRLIYYSQIVNDFQKGDIAEGYSVSREKKESFPLTVTSAQKNPTAFYLCASTTRYQPQHFGDGTRLSIL.

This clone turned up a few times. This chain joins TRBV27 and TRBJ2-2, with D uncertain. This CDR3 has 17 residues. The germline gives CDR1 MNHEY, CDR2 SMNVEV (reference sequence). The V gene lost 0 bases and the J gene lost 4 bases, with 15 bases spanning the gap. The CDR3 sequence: CASSLSGSPWATGELFF. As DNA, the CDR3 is TGTGCCAGCAGTTTATCCGGCAGTCCCTGGGCCACCGGGGAGCTGTTTTTT.

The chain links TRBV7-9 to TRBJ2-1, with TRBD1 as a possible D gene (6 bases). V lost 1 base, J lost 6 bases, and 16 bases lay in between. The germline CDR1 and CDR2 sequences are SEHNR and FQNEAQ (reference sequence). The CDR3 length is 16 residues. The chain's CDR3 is CASSLVGASWFNEQFF. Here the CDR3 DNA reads TGTGCCAGCAGCTTAGTGGGGGCTAGCTGGTTCAATGAGCAGTTCTTC.